This TCR beta chain was sequenced for a study of T-cell reconstitution after alpha-beta-depleted transplantation in children. Trimming took 1 base from V and 2 from J; bases not matched to a gene: 11. Germline V gene lookup returns CDR1 SEHNR and CDR2 FQNEAQ (reference sequence). The CDR3 runs to 17 residues. Researchers prepared the TCRbeta library using unique molecular identifiers, the study reports. TCRdb reprocessed the PCR reads with MiXCR, giving one entry per CDR3 protein. The sample shows fewer than 1 million distinct CDR3 sequences, 16% of them seen only once. The clonotype comes from a male patient younger than 18 who had a stem cell transplant for acute lymphoblastic leukemia, so the T cells may come from the graft donor. Sequencing used PBMCs, mostly from graft donor cells, obtained 360 days after TCRalphabeta/CD19-depleted stem cell transplant. This chain joins TRBV7-9 and TRBJ2-7; 7 bases fit TRBD1. The CDR3 protein is CASSLEGGSDRAYEQYF. CDR3 sequence (DNA): TGTGCCAGCAGCTTAGAAGGGGGAAGTGACAGGGCCTACGAGCAGTACTTC.